This T cell receptor (beta chain) is drawn from a study of technical replicates of blood from a handful of donors. Produced via immunoSEQ multiplex PCR; TCRdb's table is partial and in-frame only. The table lists about 12,000 clones, 94% of them singletons, with about 7.4% in the top ten. Germline values: CDR1 SGHRS, CDR2 YFSETQ. The V and J ends lost 7 bases and 3 bases, in that order; junction bases with no gene match: 6. The CDR3 is 14 residues long. Input material: PBMCs. The origin of this receptor is a human donor in good health. This chain joins TRBV5-1 and TRBJ2-2, with 7 nucleotides matching TRBD2. The CDR3 DNA reads as TGCGCCAGCGCCCGGGGGGACCACACCGGGGAGCTGTTTTTT. Amino acid sequence: CASARGDHTGELFF.